These 13 T cell receptor beta chains were all obtained from the same sample, sequenced in a study of Graves' ophthalmopathy and Graves' hyperthyroidism. Beta-chain TCR CDR3 regions were amplified from RNA transcripts. First-round RT-PCR employed HTBI primers, with a second-round multiplex PCR after it. From the multiplex PCR reads, TCRdb called clonotypes with MiXCR, one entry per CDR3 protein. The sample lists 200,000 to 300,000 distinct CDR3 sequences, about 47% seen once, with around 43% in the top ten. Sample: peripheral blood. The receptors were gathered from an adult man with Graves' ophthalmopathy.

V usage is TRBV29-1 and J usage is TRBJ1-1; TRBD1 is a possible D gene (5 bases). This CDR3 spans 13 amino acids. V was trimmed by 4 bases and J by 5 bases, leaving 14 bases between them. Germline V gene data show CDR1 as SQVTM and CDR2 as ANQGSEA. The CDR3 DNA reads as TGCAGCGTTGTATGGGGCTTTGGGACTGAAGCTTTCTTT. It codes for CSVVWGFGTEAFF.

The V gene is TRBV6-2 or TRBV6-3, the J gene TRBJ2-7; 7 nucleotides match TRBD2. V shed 0 bases and J 4 bases; nucleotides not matched to a gene: 6. Germline-derived CDR1 and CDR2 are MNHEY and SVGEGT. The CDR3 runs 15 residues. CDR3 region: CASSYSAGEGYEQYF. DNA of the CDR3: TGTGCCAGCAGTTACTCCGCGGGAGAAGGGTACGAGCAGTACTTC.

The chain joins TRBV28 to TRBJ2-7; D may correspond to TRBD1 or TRBD2 (5 bases each). This CDR3 region has 13 residues. Germline V gives CDR1 MDHEN, CDR2 SYDVKM. V was trimmed by 6 bases and J by 2 bases, leaving 11 bases between them. As DNA, the CDR3 is TGTGCCAGCAGGCCGGGACCGACCTACGAGCAGTACTTC. It yields the protein CASRPGPTYEQYF. The full variable domain, in which reference TRBV28 and TRBJ2-7 provide the parts outside the CDR3, is DVKVTQSSRYLVKRTGEKVFLECVQDMDHENMFWYRQDPGLGLRLIYFSYDVKMKEKGDIPEGYSVSREKKERFSLILESASTNQTSMYLCASRPGPTYEQYFGPGTRLTVT.

In this sample, this clonotype turned up a few times. This sequence joins TRBV5-4 and TRBJ2-7; 9 bases are a match to TRBD1. Germline lookup yields CDR1 SGHNT and CDR2 YYREEE (reference sequence). After removal of 10 bases from V and 4 bases from J, the junction contained 6 bases not matched to a gene. The CDR3 runs to 12 residues. CDR3: CAAGTGRYEQYF. DNA for the CDR3: TGTGCCGCCGGGACAGGGAGGTACGAGCAGTACTTC.

The V call is TRBV7-9, the J call TRBJ2-2, with 9 nucleotides matching TRBD2. V shed 3 bases and J 3 bases; nucleotides not matched to a gene: 8. Germline V gene lookup returns CDR1 SEHNR and CDR2 FQNEAQ (reference sequence). The CDR3 is made up of 17 amino acids. The CDR3 here is CASSLAVAGDHTGELFF. DNA for the CDR3: TGTGCCAGCAGCTTGGCCGTAGCGGGAGATCACACCGGGGAGCTGTTTTTT.

The J gene is TRBJ1-5, the V gene TRBV7-9, with D possibly being TRBD1 (6 bases). This CDR3 has 14 amino acids. In germline, CDR1 is SEHNR, CDR2 FQNEAQ (reference sequence). V was trimmed by 3 bases and J by 4 bases, leaving 10 bases between them. The CDR3 is CASSFPGANQPQHF. CDR3 DNA sequence: TGTGCCAGCAGCTTTCCGGGGGCTAATCAGCCCCAGCATTTT.

The chain joins TRBV20-1 to TRBJ2-7, with 9 bases fitting TRBD1. Germline V gene data show CDR1 as DFQATT and CDR2 as SNEGSKA (reference sequence). This CDR3 is 15 amino acids long. V shed 0 bases, J shed 5 bases, and the junction held 8 bases outside the gene matches. CDR3 loop: CSARDLGTGPHEQYF. Here the CDR3 DNA reads TGCAGTGCTAGAGATCTGGGGACAGGGCCCCACGAGCAGTACTTC.

The gene calls are TRBV2 and TRBJ1-3, with 8 bases matching TRBD1. Germline loops: CDR1 SNHLY, CDR2 FYNNEI. V shed 6 bases, J shed 3 bases, and the junction held 10 bases outside the gene matches. CDR3 length: 16 amino acids. The CDR3 is CASSADRVRFGNTIYF. Here the CDR3 DNA reads TGTGCCAGCAGCGCGGACAGGGTGAGGTTTGGAAACACCATATATTTT.

This clonotype showed up many times. V usage is TRBV7-8 and J usage is TRBJ2-2; 9 nucleotides match TRBD2. CDR3 length equals 15 residues. CDR1 and CDR2 (germline): SGHVS, FQNEAQ. V shed 7 bases and J 5 bases; nucleotides not matched to a gene: 8. The CDR3 DNA reads as TGTGCCAGCATCATTAGCGGGAGCGGGACCGGGGAGCTGTTTTTT. Protein: CASIISGSGTGELFF.

Details on this clonotype: A much larger clone is a single base away; this may be a read error. J is TRBJ1-5 and V is TRBV29-1, with D possibly TRBD1 on 5 matching bases. Per germline, CDR1 SQVTM and CDR2 ANQGSEA. There are 14 residues in the CDR3. V lost 0 bases, J lost 5 bases, and 11 bases lay in between. CDR3 DNA: TGCAGCGTTGAAGACGGGGGAAGAGATCAGCCCCAGCATTTT. Encoded protein: CSVEDGGRDQPQHF.

This clonotype came up many times. The chain joins TRBV29-1 to TRBJ1-2, with TRBD1 matching 7 bases. This CDR3 is 13 amino acids long. CDR1 and CDR2 (germline): SQVTM, ANQGSEA. With 6 bases clipped from V and 4 bases from J, the junction kept 8 bases outside the gene matches. CDR3 DNA sequence: TGCAGCGTCGTACTAGGGGGCAGCTATGGCTACACCTTC. Translating gives CSVVLGGSYGYTF.

This clonotype has a handful of counts. Germline and junction disagree at one end, which may indicate a read error. The gene calls are TRBV10-3 and TRBJ1-2; 7 positions agree with TRBD1. The length of the CDR3 is 16 residues. CDR1 and CDR2 (germline): ENHRY, SYGVKD. CDR3 loop: CASSEGVRQGLDGYTF. The CDR3 bases are TGTGCCAGCAGTGAGGGGGTCCGACAGGGCTTGGATGGCTACACCTTC.

This clonotype has more than one count but fewer than ten. V is TRBV10-3 and J is TRBJ2-2, with a possible D match to TRBD1 (6 bases). V lost 10 bases to trimming and J lost 0 bases, with 18 bases between them. This CDR3 comprises 16 residues. Germline V CDR1 and CDR2: ENHRY, SYGVKD. The CDR3 DNA reads as TGTGCCACCAGCCGTAGGGGGTCCTCGAACACCGGGGAGCTGTTTTTT. Amino acid sequence: CATSRRGSSNTGELFF.